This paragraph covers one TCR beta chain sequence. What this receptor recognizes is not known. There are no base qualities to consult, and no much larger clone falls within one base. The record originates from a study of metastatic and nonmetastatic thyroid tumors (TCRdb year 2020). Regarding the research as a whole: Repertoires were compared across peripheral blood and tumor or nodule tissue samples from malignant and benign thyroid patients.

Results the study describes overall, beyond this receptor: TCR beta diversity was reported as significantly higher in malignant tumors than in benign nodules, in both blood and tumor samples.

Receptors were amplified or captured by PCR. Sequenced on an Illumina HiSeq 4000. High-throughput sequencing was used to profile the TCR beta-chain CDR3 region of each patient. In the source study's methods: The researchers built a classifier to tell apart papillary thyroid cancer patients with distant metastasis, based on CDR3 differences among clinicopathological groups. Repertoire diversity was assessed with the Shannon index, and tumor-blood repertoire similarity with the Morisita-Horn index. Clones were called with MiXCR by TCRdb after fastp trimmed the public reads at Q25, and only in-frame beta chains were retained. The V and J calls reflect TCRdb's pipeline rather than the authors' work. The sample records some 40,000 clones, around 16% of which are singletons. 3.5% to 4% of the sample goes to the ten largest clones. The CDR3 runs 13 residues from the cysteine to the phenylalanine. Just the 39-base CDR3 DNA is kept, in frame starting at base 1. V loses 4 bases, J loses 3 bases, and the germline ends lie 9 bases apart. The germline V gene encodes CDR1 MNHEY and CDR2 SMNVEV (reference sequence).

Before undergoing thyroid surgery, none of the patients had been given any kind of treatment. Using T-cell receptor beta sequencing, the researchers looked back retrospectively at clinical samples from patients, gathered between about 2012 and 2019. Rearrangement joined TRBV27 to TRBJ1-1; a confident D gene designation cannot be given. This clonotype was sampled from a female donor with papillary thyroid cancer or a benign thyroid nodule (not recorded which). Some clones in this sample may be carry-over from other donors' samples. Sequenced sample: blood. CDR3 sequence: CASSWDEDTEAFF. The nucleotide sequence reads TGTGCCAGCAGTTGGGATGAGGACACTGAAGCTTTCTTT.